These T cell receptor beta chains were read from a single sample in a study of cytomegalovirus exposure and HLA in healthy donors. The data were produced by immunoSEQ multiplex PCR, yet TCRdb's version contains in-frame clones alone and is incomplete. The profile shows around 150,000 clones, about four fifths of them singletons. The material sequenced was PBMCs. Receptors originate from a young man in good health and CMV-seropositive. The CDR3 runs from the conserved cysteine through the conserved F or W. Clone size is not always given. Where it is, it says once, few, many or a class for expanded clones.

j_call: TRBJ1-2; clone_size: NA; v_call: TRBV2; cdr3_aa: CASSGNRQGASGYTF
j_call: TRBJ2-3; clone_size: NA; v_call: TRBV27; cdr3_aa: CASSFLTSGGVTDTQYF
j_call: TRBJ1-2; clone_size: NA; v_call: TRBV27; cdr3_aa: CASSLSPGQGTHGYTF
j_call: TRBJ2-3; clone_size: few; v_call: TRBV7-9; cdr3_aa: CASSRGQGISDTQYF
j_call: TRBJ1-5; clone_size: NA; v_call: TRBV4-3; cdr3_aa: CASSQNGQGSNQPQHF
j_call: TRBJ1-5; clone_size: NA; v_call: TRBV6-1; cdr3_aa: CASSETGNQPQHF
j_call: TRBJ1-5; clone_size: NA; v_call: TRBV10-3; cdr3_aa: CAISTGTGGDSNQPQHF
j_call: TRBJ1-5; clone_size: few; v_call: TRBV27; cdr3_aa: CASGIRDTGQPQHF
j_call: TRBJ1-6; clone_size: NA; v_call: TRBV5-1; cdr3_aa: CASSLEPGSNSPLHF
j_call: TRBJ2-1; clone_size: NA; v_call: TRBV5-4; cdr3_aa: CASSLGAGGPNEQFF
j_call: TRBJ1-1; clone_size: NA; v_call: TRBV6-5; cdr3_aa: CASSYEGLTEAFF
j_call: TRBJ2-7; clone_size: NA; v_call: TRBV10-2; cdr3_aa: CASSPGSYEQYF
j_call: TRBJ1-3; clone_size: NA; v_call: TRBV15; cdr3_aa: CATSREGNPDRVSGNTIYF
j_call: TRBJ1-1; clone_size: once; v_call: TRBV19; cdr3_aa: CASSIAGTLSEAFF
j_call: TRBJ1-2; clone_size: NA; v_call: TRBV4-3; cdr3_aa: CASSPLDSLYGYTF
j_call: TRBJ2-1; clone_size: NA; v_call: TRBV27; cdr3_aa: CASSLIRTPAQTYNEQFF
j_call: NA; clone_size: NA; v_call: TRBV6-1; cdr3_aa: CASSAGQHYEQYF
j_call: TRBJ1-5; clone_size: NA; v_call: TRBV6-1; cdr3_aa: CASSELEGGRTGQPQHF
j_call: TRBJ2-3; clone_size: NA; v_call: TRBV7-2; cdr3_aa: CASSLGSGGIADTQYF
j_call: TRBJ2-7; clone_size: NA; v_call: TRBV10-3; cdr3_aa: CAISDRADHEQYF
j_call: TRBJ1-2; clone_size: NA; v_call: TRBV9; cdr3_aa: CASSPDSSYGYTF
j_call: TRBJ1-1; clone_size: NA; v_call: TRBV21-1; cdr3_aa: CASSPRDSNTEAFF
j_call: TRBJ2-7; clone_size: few; v_call: TRBV11-2; cdr3_aa: CASSLEASSYEQYF
j_call: TRBJ1-4; clone_size: once; v_call: TRBV18; cdr3_aa: CASSPDRMEKLFF
j_call: TRBJ2-2; clone_size: few; v_call: TRBV7-2; cdr3_aa: CASSLDGRGTGELFF
j_call: TRBJ2-7; clone_size: few; v_call: TRBV9; cdr3_aa: CASSPGPGTGNEQYF
j_call: TRBJ1-1; clone_size: NA; v_call: TRBV11-2; cdr3_aa: CASSPRVKNTEAFF
j_call: TRBJ1-1; clone_size: NA; v_call: TRBV7-2; cdr3_aa: CASSSQGFGTEAFF
j_call: TRBJ2-5; clone_size: NA; v_call: TRBV7-7; cdr3_aa: CASSLGASGRAETQYF
j_call: TRBJ2-3; clone_size: NA; v_call: TRBV10-3; cdr3_aa: CAISDVQAADTQYF
j_call: TRBJ1-2; clone_size: NA; v_call: TRBV7-6; cdr3_aa: CASSEMRGSPGYTF
j_call: TRBJ2-7; clone_size: NA; v_call: TRBV6-5; cdr3_aa: CASSPLYEQYF
j_call: TRBJ1-5; clone_size: NA; v_call: TRBV19; cdr3_aa: CATRDISPNQPQHF
j_call: TRBJ2-1; clone_size: NA; v_call: TRBV5-1; cdr3_aa: CASRVGTSGGYEQFF
j_call: TRBJ2-1; clone_size: NA; v_call: TRBV6-5; cdr3_aa: CASSYSGDEQFF
j_call: TRBJ1-1; clone_size: NA; v_call: TRBV27; cdr3_aa: CASSRRDTVPNTEAFF
j_call: TRBJ2-2; clone_size: NA; v_call: TRBV19; cdr3_aa: CASSHFGENTGELFF
j_call: TRBJ2-1; clone_size: few; v_call: TRBV30; cdr3_aa: CAAPRGYNEQFF
j_call: TRBJ2-7; clone_size: NA; v_call: TRBV5-6; cdr3_aa: CASSYPTSGEAYEQYF
j_call: TRBJ2-7; clone_size: NA; v_call: TRBV18; cdr3_aa: CASSETGDSYEQYF
j_call: TRBJ2-3; clone_size: once; v_call: TRBV30; cdr3_aa: CAWSPGWTDTQYF
j_call: TRBJ2-1; clone_size: NA; v_call: TRBV30; cdr3_aa: CAWQTGGYNEQFF
j_call: TRBJ2-6; clone_size: NA; v_call: TRBV7-2; cdr3_aa: CASSFRTRLWSGANVLTF
j_call: TRBJ2-1; clone_size: NA; v_call: TRBV30; cdr3_aa: CAWEREGYNEQFF
j_call: TRBJ1-1; clone_size: NA; v_call: TRBV28; cdr3_aa: CASSLQVNTEAFF
j_call: TRBJ2-1; clone_size: NA; v_call: TRBV28; cdr3_aa: CASSFSVIGNEQFF
j_call: TRBJ2-7; clone_size: NA; v_call: TRBV5-6; cdr3_aa: CASSLGTGSREQYF
j_call: TRBJ1-1; clone_size: NA; v_call: TRBV7-3; cdr3_aa: CASSFRQGGFTEAFF
j_call: TRBJ2-1; clone_size: few; v_call: TRBV6-5; cdr3_aa: CASSYSGAGAGEQFF
j_call: TRBJ2-5; clone_size: NA; v_call: TRBV15; cdr3_aa: CATSRVSGVEETQYF
j_call: TRBJ1-2; clone_size: NA; v_call: TRBV5-1; cdr3_aa: CASSLGGDSYGYTF
j_call: TRBJ2-1; clone_size: NA; v_call: TRBV9; cdr3_aa: CASSVEPSAGGIDEQFF
j_call: TRBJ2-7; clone_size: NA; v_call: TRBV6-6; cdr3_aa: CASSVSQRESYEQYF
j_call: TRBJ2-2; clone_size: NA; v_call: TRBV7-2; cdr3_aa: CASSLTPGANTGELFF
j_call: TRBJ2-5; clone_size: NA; v_call: TRBV10-3; cdr3_aa: CAISERTSGETQYF
j_call: TRBJ2-1; clone_size: NA; v_call: TRBV5-1; cdr3_aa: CASSESGTWESGNEQFF
j_call: TRBJ2-1; clone_size: NA; v_call: TRBV11-2; cdr3_aa: CASRISSGSHNEQFF
j_call: TRBJ2-1; clone_size: NA; v_call: TRBV5-1; cdr3_aa: CASSLRPPGQGQALGGNEQFF
j_call: TRBJ1-1; clone_size: NA; v_call: TRBV27; cdr3_aa: CASSTGGWRQMNTEAFF
j_call: TRBJ1-4; clone_size: NA; v_call: TRBV2; cdr3_aa: CASSVRNTNEKLFF